The sequence of this T cell receptor beta chain was determined in a study of blood T cells in healthy people across ages. Notes on the study in general: More naive CD4+ cells and higher diversity were found in long-lived than in aged donors.

Next came a second PCR, run for about 7 to 12 cycles, which used a sample-barcoded 5' primer along with a J-beta primer mix. TCRdb independently ran MiXCR on the 5' RACE reads; one entry per CDR3 protein. The table has around 800,000 distinct CDR3 sequences, roughly 26% seen once. This clonotype was detected only a few times. Its antigen is currently unknown. V was shortened by 4 bases and J by 3 bases, with 13 bases between the two germline ends. The CDR3 is 15 amino acids. Germline V gene lookup returns CDR1 SGHRS and CDR2 YFSETQ. The same sample was also used in a study of T cells of mothers and their children.

The rearrangement joins TRBV5-1 to TRBJ2-2; D not certain. The sequenced sample was blood. This TCR derives from a boy between 10 and 17 years old in good health. CDR3 nucleotides: TGCGCCAGCAGCCAAGGGTTATCGTACACCGGGGAGCTGTTTTTT. Protein: CASSQGLSYTGELFF.